The entry below gives a single T cell receptor beta chain sequence along with its context. Antigen unknown. Per the germline V gene, CDR1 is SGHAT and CDR2 is FQNNGV. CDR3 length: 14 residues. The trim removed 6 bases at V and 4 bases at J, leaving 8 bases unmatched. Amplification used 60 Vbeta primers and 13 Jbeta primers. The protocol was immunoSEQ multiplex PCR, while the TCRdb copy is restricted to in-frame clones and leaves out a portion. In the table there are 100,000 to 150,000 clones, around 80% of which are singletons. The sample originates from a study of cytomegalovirus exposure and HLA in healthy donors. Study-wide findings and caveats: A later analysis reportedly identified an Asian-associated ancestry cluster as carrying fewer N-insertions than the roughly 670-donor mean.

V gene TRBV11-2 combines with J gene TRBJ1-1; 7 bases are shared with TRBD1. The sample consisted of PBMCs. The receptor was derived from a man younger than 40 in good health and CMV-seropositive. CDR3 amino acids: CASRDLQGRTEAFF. The CDR3 DNA sequence: TGTGCCAGCAGGGATCTACAGGGGCGCACTGAAGCTTTCTTT.